This TCR beta chain originates from a study of CD8 T cells in Susac syndrome. The CDR3 runs 15 residues. In germline, CDR1 is SNHLY, CDR2 FYNNEI. V dropped 6 bases and J dropped 5 bases, with 19 bases sitting between them. Roughly 0.45 to 1 ug RNA was reverse transcribed with random hexamers. TCRdb fed the immunoSEQ multiplex PCR reads into MiXCR, producing one record per CDR3 protein. The table lists 180,000 or so distinct CDR3 sequences, about 94% of them singletons. The genes are TRBV2 and TRBJ1-2, with D perhaps TRBD1 (5 bases). Sequencing was performed on CD4+ T cells from PBMCs. The source is a human donor with multiple sclerosis. CDR3: CASRLDVGEGYGYTF. In DNA, the CDR3 is TGTGCCAGCAGATTGGACGTAGGGGAAGGTTATGGCTACACCTTC.